The sequence of this T cell receptor beta chain was determined in a study of CD8 T cells in ankylosing spondylitis. Points from the study as a whole: The study looked at matched synovial fluid samples from ankylosing spondylitis patients. Disease-linked clones were reported to be significantly enriched there. Previous work reported some of these motif variants in the synovial fluid and blood of reactive arthritis.

The germline V gene encodes CDR1 ENHRY and CDR2 SYGVKD. The CDR3 consists of 14 residues. V lost 3 bases, J lost 7 bases, and 15 bases lay in between. This clonotype was seen repeatedly, ten times or more. What it recognizes is unknown. TCRdb used MiXCR to reprocess the 5' RACE reads, holding one entry per CDR3 protein. Altogether some 200,000 distinct CDR3 sequences are present, 15% to 20% being singletons, with the ten largest covering approximately 4.3%. The specimen sequenced was blood, either unsorted or a sorted T cell fraction (not recorded which). This receptor was taken from a male donor between 10 and 30 years old with ankylosing spondylitis or in good health (not recorded which). The rearrangement joins TRBV10-3 to TRBJ1-2; no clear D. In DNA, the CDR3 is TGTGCCATCAGTGATAAGGGAACCCACTGTGGCTACACCTTC. Translated: CAISDKGTHCGYTF.